Below, 15 T cell receptor beta chains from the same sample are listed, as sequenced in a study of identical twins. TCRdb reprocessed the 5' RACE reads via MiXCR and lists one record per CDR3 protein. Of some 570,000 distinct CDR3 sequences listed, 20% to 25% are singletons. This same sample was also taken into another study, of yellow fever vaccine responses in identical twins.

The sequenced material came from CD4+ T cells sorted from blood. The receptors here all came from a woman under 30 in good health.

The chain carries TRBV20-1 and TRBJ1-3; 7 nucleotides match TRBD1. Trimming took 0 bases from V and 2 from J; bases not matched to a gene: 4. This CDR3 is built from 15 residues. From germline, CDR1 is DFQATT and CDR2 SNEGSKA (reference sequence). The CDR3 DNA follows: TGCAGTGCTAGAGATACAGGGGCCCCTGGAAACACCATATATTTT. It codes for CSARDTGAPGNTIYF.

As concerns this clonotype: The junction and the germline gene differ at one end; a read error may be behind it. The chain couples TRBV3-1 to TRBJ2-1, with 11 bases aligning to TRBD2. CDR3 size: 16 residues. The germline CDR1 and CDR2 sequences are LGHDT and YNNKEL (reference sequence). The CDR3 loop reads CATSQGTSGRYNEQFF. In DNA form, the CDR3 reads TGTGCCACCAGCCAAGGCACTAGCGGGAGATACAATGAGCAGTTCTTC.

The chain couples TRBV11-2 to TRBJ2-7; D could derive from TRBD1 or TRBD2 (6 bases each). CDR1 is SGHAT and CDR2 is FQNNGV in the germline V gene. The CDR3 covers 16 residues. The germline V and J ends were trimmed by 5 bases and 2 bases, with 19 bases remaining between them. DNA for the CDR3: TGTGCCAGCAGCCCGAATGTCGGGGGCCTAACCTACGAGCAGTACTTC. Translation: CASSPNVGGLTYEQYF.

This clonotype was seen at least ten times. The chain joins TRBV25-1 to TRBJ2-5; the match to TRBD1 covers 8 bases. V trimming: 6 bases; J trimming: 5 bases; junction bases outside the gene matches: 11. CDR3 size: 15 residues. The germline V gene has CDR1 MGHDK and CDR2 SYGVNS. CDR3 protein: CASSRLTGVMETQYF. The DNA of the CDR3 is TGTGCCAGCAGCCGATTGACAGGGGTGATGGAGACCCAGTACTTC. Combining the CDR3 with reference TRBV25-1 and TRBJ2-5 gives the whole variable domain EADIYQTPRYLVIGTGKKITLECSQTMGHDKMYWYQQDPGMELHLIHYSYGVNSTEKGDLSSESTVSRIRTEHFPLTLESARPSHTSQYLCASSRLTGVMETQYFGPGTRLLVL.

In this sample, this clonotype turned up a few times. The CDR3 DNA is TGTGCCACCTCTGTCGGGGAAAGCTCCTACGAGCAGTACTTC. This codes for CATSVGESSYEQYF. This chain links TRBV10-3 with TRBJ2-7; the D gene is possibly TRBD2 (5 bases). V gave up 10 bases and J gave up 0 bases, with 16 bases separating them. Germline V gene data show CDR1 as ENHRY and CDR2 as SYGVKD. The length of the CDR3 is 14 residues.

In its sample, this clonotype was seen many times. The V and J genes are TRBV20-1 and TRBJ1-4; D remains unclear. The CDR3 consists of 13 residues. V lost 5 bases and J lost 4, with 11 bases in between. The germline CDR1 and CDR2 sequences are DFQATT and SNEGSKA (reference sequence). The CDR3: CSAWTALNEKLFF. DNA of the CDR3: TGCAGTGCTTGGACGGCCCTTAATGAAAAACTGTTTTTT.

The chain has TRBV20-1 and TRBJ2-1; 7 bases are shared with TRBD2. Germline loops: CDR1 DFQATT, CDR2 SNEGSKA (reference sequence). The junction had 10 bases not matched to a gene; V was cut back by 5 bases and J by 6 bases. The CDR3 totals 14 residues. The CDR3 DNA sequence: TGCAGTGCTGCCCCTGGGACTACTTCCAATGAGCAGTTCTTC. Translated: CSAAPGTTSNEQFF.

The V and J genes are TRBV9 and TRBJ2-1; 7 bases line up with TRBD2. The CDR3 is 14 residues long. Trimming took 0 bases from V and 7 from J; bases not matched to a gene: 4. Per germline, CDR1 SGDLS and CDR2 YYNGEE. The CDR3 is CASSVEAGRNEQFF. The CDR3 nucleotides read TGTGCCAGCAGCGTAGAGGCCGGGAGGAATGAGCAGTTCTTC.

Here the CDR3 DNA reads TGCGCCAGCAGCACAGGGGGGGGAGCTATCGGCACTGAAGCTTTCTTT. Protein product: CASSTGGGAIGTEAFF. The chain has TRBV5-1 and TRBJ1-1; TRBD1 agrees at 8 bases. Trimming at V came to 4 bases and at J to 4 bases, leaving 12 bases not matched to a gene. The germline CDR1 and CDR2 sequences are SGHRS and YFSETQ. The CDR3 runs to 16 residues.

The chain combines TRBV2 with TRBJ1-4, with D possibly matching TRBD1 (5 bases). V was pared by 6 bases and J by 3 bases, with 14 bases between. Per the germline V gene, CDR1 is SNHLY and CDR2 is FYNNEI. This CDR3 is 15 amino acids long. The CDR3 DNA reads as TGTGCCAGCAGGAAAGTCGGGGGATCTAATGAAAAACTGTTTTTT. This encodes CASRKVGGSNEKLFF. Drawing the rest from reference TRBV2 and TRBJ1-4, the complete variable domain is EPEVTQTPSHQVTQMGQEVILRCVPISNHLYFYWYRQILGQKVEFLVSFYNNEISEKSEIFDDQFSVERPDGSNFTLKIRSTKLEDSAMYFCASRKVGGSNEKLFFGSGTQLSVL.

The gene calls are TRBV12-3 or TRBV12-4 and TRBJ2-3, with TRBD2 matching 9 bases. Trimming at V came to 3 bases and at J to 0 bases, leaving 7 bases not matched to a gene. The CDR3 is 17 residues long. CDR3 residues: CASSFAPLAGSTDTQYF. In DNA, the CDR3 is TGTGCCAGCAGTTTTGCACCTCTAGCGGGGAGCACAGATACGCAGTATTTT.

This clonotype was picked up many times. J is TRBJ2-2 and V is TRBV7-9, with D maybe TRBD1 (6 bases). The CDR3 has 16 amino acids. Trimming pared 5 bases from V and 2 bases from J, leaving 15 bases between. Germline V gene data show CDR1 as SEHNR and CDR2 as FQNEAQ (reference sequence). DNA for the CDR3: TGTGCCAGCAGCCTATTGGCAGGGGATAACACCGGGGAGCTGTTTTTT. Translated, it gives CASSLLAGDNTGELFF.

V usage is TRBV18 and J usage is TRBJ1-4; D unresolved. There are 16 residues in the CDR3. V lost 2 bases and J 0 bases, leaving 10 bases between the germline ends. Germline V gene data show CDR1 as KGHSH and CDR2 as LQKENI. The CDR3 loop reads CASSPRAHATNEKLFF. CDR3 DNA sequence: TGTGCCAGCTCACCAAGGGCACACGCAACTAATGAAAAACTGTTTTTT.

On this clonotype: The junction does not match germline at one end; this may be a read error. V gene TRBV3-1 combines with J gene TRBJ2-7; D possibly corresponds to TRBD2 (6 bases). The CDR3 totals 17 residues. CDR1 and CDR2 (germline): LGHDT, YNNKEL (reference sequence). The CDR3 sequence: CATSLTRSPGRGYEQYF. As DNA, the CDR3 is TGTGCCACCAGCCTAACGCGCAGTCCCGGGAGAGGCTACGAGCAGTACTTC.

This clonotype showed up just a few times. The chain combines TRBV6-1 with TRBJ2-2; TRBD2 might be the D (6 bases). V lost 7 bases and J 2 bases, leaving 17 bases between the germline ends. From germline, CDR1 is MNHNS and CDR2 SASEGT. CDR3 length: 16 residues. The CDR3 region has the DNA TGTGCCAGCACAAACAGCCGGGGGACCAACACCGGGGAGCTGTTTTTT. It is translated as CASTNSRGTNTGELFF.